Here is one T cell receptor (beta chain) with its context. The target antigen is unknown. The repertoire was sequenced with immunoSEQ multiplex PCR; TCRdb's copy has only in-frame clones and lacks some. The data show about 140,000 clones, around 90% seen once. The CDR3 has 17 amino acids. Germline V CDR1 and CDR2: SEHNR, FQNEAQ (reference sequence). V was trimmed by 4 bases and J by 2 bases, leaving 20 bases between them. This entry belongs to a study of T cell responses to AZD1222 COVID-19 vaccine. Study results and limitations: White British donors predominated, females outnumbered males, and clonal diversity was possibly underestimated. Spike-specific TCR breadth and depth both grew after two AZD1222 doses.

The material sequenced was peripheral blood, taken on day 0 of AZD1222 vaccination. This chain links TRBV7-9 with TRBJ1-2; a weak D match, TRBD1 (5 bases). The source is an adult in good health. The CDR3 DNA sequence: TGTGCCAGCAGCTCATTAGGTGGGGTACGGGGGAACTATGGCTACACCTTC. It translates to CASSSLGGVRGNYGYTF.